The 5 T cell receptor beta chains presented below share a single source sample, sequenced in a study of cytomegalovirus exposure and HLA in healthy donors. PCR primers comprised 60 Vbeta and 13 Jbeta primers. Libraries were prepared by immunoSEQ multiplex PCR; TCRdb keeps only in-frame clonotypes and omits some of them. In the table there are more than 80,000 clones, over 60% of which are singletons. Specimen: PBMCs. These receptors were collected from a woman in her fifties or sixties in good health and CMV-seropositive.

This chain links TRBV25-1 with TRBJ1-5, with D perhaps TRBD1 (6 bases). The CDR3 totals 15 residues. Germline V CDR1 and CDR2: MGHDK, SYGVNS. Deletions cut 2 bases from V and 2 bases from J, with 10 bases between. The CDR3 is CASSEQGNGNQPQHF. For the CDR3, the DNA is TGTGCCAGCAGTGAACAGGGGAACGGCAATCAGCCCCAGCATTTT.

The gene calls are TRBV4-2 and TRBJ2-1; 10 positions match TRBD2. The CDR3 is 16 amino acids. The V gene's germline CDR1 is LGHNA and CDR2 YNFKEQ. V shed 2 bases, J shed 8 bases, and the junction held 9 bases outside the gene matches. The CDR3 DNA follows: TGTGCCAGCAGCCAATTAGCGGGGGGTATAACCTATGAGCAGTTCTTC. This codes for CASSQLAGGITYEQFF.

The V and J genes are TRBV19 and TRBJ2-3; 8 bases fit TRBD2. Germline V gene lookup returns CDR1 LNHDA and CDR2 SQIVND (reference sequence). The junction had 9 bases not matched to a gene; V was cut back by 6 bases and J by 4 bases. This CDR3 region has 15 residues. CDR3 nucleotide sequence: TGTGCCAGTAGCCCACTAGCGGACTCCGCAGATACGCAGTATTTT. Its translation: CASSPLADSADTQYF.

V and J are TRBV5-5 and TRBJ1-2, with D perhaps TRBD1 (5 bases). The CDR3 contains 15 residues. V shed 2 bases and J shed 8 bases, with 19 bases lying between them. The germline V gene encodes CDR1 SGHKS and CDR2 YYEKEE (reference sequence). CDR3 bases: TGTGCCAGCAGCTTATGGGGCCAGGAAGTGCGCGGCTACACCTTC. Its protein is CASSLWGQEVRGYTF. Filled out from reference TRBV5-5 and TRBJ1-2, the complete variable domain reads DAGVTQSPTHLIKTRGQQVTLRCSPISGHKSVSWYQQVLGQGPQFIFQYYEKEERGRGNFPDRFSARQFPNYSSELNVNALLLGDSALYLCASSLWGQEVRGYTFGSGTRLTVV.

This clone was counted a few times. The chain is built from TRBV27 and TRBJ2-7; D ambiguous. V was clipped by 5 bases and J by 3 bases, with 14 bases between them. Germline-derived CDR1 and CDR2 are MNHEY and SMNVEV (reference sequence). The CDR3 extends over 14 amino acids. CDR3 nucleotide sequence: TGTGCCAGCAGTACCTTATCACACAGCTACGAGCAGTACTTC. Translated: CASSTLSHSYEQYF.